This TCR beta chain originates from a study of shared clonotypes between healthy human individuals (TCRdb year 2020). Broadly, across the study: Three men and a couple of women, aged 18 to 49 years, made up the cohort. To increase sequencing depth and limit assay-specific biases, TCR repertoire library preparation and sequencing were carried out by different laboratories using diverse techniques. Per donor, three plates each were used for CD4 naive and CD4 memory, two for CD8 naive, and one for CD8 memory. Blood TCR repertoires of five healthy adults were deeply sequenced to estimate repertoire size and the extent of clonotype sharing between individuals. Per donor, leukapheresis produced somewhere between about 0.85 and 9.5 billion PBMCs.

The sample holds one count of this clone. Its antigen target is currently unknown. Base-call qualities are not available, and no considerably larger clone is one nucleotide away. TCR CDR3 regions were amplified from genomic DNA by multiplex PCR using the deep immunoSEQ assay. Extracted genomic DNA from each cell subset was distributed evenly across all wells of several immunoSEQ 96-well plates, and each plate was treated as a replicate. For sorted subsets, 150 to 250 ng of genomic DNA, equivalent to 25,000 to 35,000 T cell genomes, went into each replicate PCR. Purified libraries were measured with a Qubit 3.0 fluorometer, size-checked on a Bioanalyzer 2100, and measured again with the KAPA Library Quantification kit. Every immunoSEQ 96-well plate was sequenced on a separate single-read 150-cycle Illumina NextSeq 550 flow cell. The original pipeline was this. Because the immunoSEQ output included only junctional sequences and no quality scores, the filtering could not be the same as the filtering used for full-length reads. To assign V/J genes and CDR3, sequences were annotated using PyIR, a Python wrapper for IgBLAST v1.9, with IMGT germline references. Reads were removed for weak V/J assignments (E-value above 1e-6), missing CDR3, stop codons, out-of-frame junctions, or ambiguous translated residues. A V3J clonotype was defined by an identical inferred V gene, J gene, and CDR3 amino acid sequence. The percentage overlap between two repertoires was calculated by dividing the number of shared unique clonotypes by the size of the smaller repertoire. RTK rarefaction, the Chao1 estimator, and Recon v2.1 estimates of unobserved clonotypes were used to assess repertoire richness. OLGA was used to compute generation probabilities for all TCRbeta clonotypes that the gDNA method yielded from four donors. TCRdb provides this immuneACCESS table in a form limited to in-frame rearrangements. Some clones are lacking; in checked studies, under half of them reflect an unresolved V gene, and why the rest are absent is not known. From that table come the V and J calls and clone size; the DNA was used to work out D and trimming. The table for this sample lists approximately 640,000 clones; about nine tenths of them were counted only once. Of the sample, about a third falls within the top ten clones.

Overall study outcomes, separate from this receptor: Incomplete sequencing was indicated by rarefaction of sorted-subset datasets, despite the large sequencing depth. Naive subsets generally had larger estimated clonotype richness than memory subsets did. About 5% of naive CD4, more than 3% of naive CD8, approximately 2.2% of memory CD4, and over 0.35% of memory CD8 clonotypes were shared across several donors. Sampling was restricted to blood, and TCR repertoires in tissues likely differ from the TCR repertoires found in blood. The small number of donors limited the genetic and exposure-history diversity represented. Pairwise subsampling led to the expectation that sequencing depth would affect the degree of clonotype sharing among donors. Compared with non-shared clonotypes, the clonotypes found in all four sorted-subset donors had higher generation probabilities.

The donors were healthy, HIV-negative adults with no recently reported acute infections or vaccinations. All donors were Caucasian adults living in Nashville, Tennessee, USA. The CD8 memory samples were a combination of magnetically selected CD45RO+ cells and CCR7-negative CD45RA+ effector memory (TemRA) cells. Blood was obtained by leukapheresis, after which PBMCs were separated by Ficoll-Histopaque density gradient centrifugation and cryopreserved in liquid nitrogen vapor phase. Analytical flow cytometry was used to check the purity and quantity of each magnetically sorted T cell population. From each sorted fraction, genomic DNA was isolated and quantified by UV absorbance on a Nanodrop 2000c. Cut back by 0 bases and 4 bases, the V and J ends lie 15 bases apart. Reading from cysteine to phenylalanine, the CDR3 counts 16 amino acids. The kept DNA is CDR3 alone, 48 bases in frame from the first base. The germline V gene gives CDR1 as MNHEY and CDR2 as SVGAGI.

This TCR came from a man in his late teens or twenties in good health. Some clones in this sample may be carry-over from other donors' samples. The sequenced material came from memory CD8+ T cells from PBMCs. The sample's cell subset or site label, decoded: CD45RO+ cells pooled with CCR7-negative TemRA cells. The rearranged segments are TRBV6-5 and TRBJ1-2, with no D gene named confidently. The CDR3 loop reads CASSYSTRSEAYGYTF. The DNA sequence reads TGTGCCAGCAGTTACTCAACCCGGAGTGAGGCCTATGGCTACACCTTC.